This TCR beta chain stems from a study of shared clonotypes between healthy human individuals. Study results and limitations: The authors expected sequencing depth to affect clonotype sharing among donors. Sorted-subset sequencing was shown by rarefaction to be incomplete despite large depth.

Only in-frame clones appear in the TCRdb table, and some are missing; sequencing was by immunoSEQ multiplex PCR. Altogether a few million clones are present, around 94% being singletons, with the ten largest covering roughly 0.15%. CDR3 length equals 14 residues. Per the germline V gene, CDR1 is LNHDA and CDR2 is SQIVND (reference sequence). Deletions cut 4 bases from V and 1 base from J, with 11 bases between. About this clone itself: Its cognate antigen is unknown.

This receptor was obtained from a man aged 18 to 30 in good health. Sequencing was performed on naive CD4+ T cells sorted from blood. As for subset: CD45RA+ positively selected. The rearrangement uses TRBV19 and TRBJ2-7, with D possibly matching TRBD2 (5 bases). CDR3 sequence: CASSTDGISYEQYF. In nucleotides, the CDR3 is TGTGCCAGTAGTACCGACGGGATTTCCTACGAGCAGTACTTC.